This note documents a single TCR beta chain sequence. This entry belongs to a study of blood T cell repertoires in COVID-19. V lost 2 bases to trimming and J lost 6 bases, with 5 bases between them. Germline loops: CDR1 SGHDT, CDR2 YYEEEE. The CDR3 is 11 amino acids. In the authors' workflow: Nucleated cell counts were estimated from reference gene primer amplification. Measured with immunoSEQ multiplex PCR; TCRdb has only the in-frame clones, and not every one. V, J and clone size are those of that table, while D and trimming were read from the DNA. This table has approximately 290,000 clones, about 85% appearing once.

The chain uses TRBV5-6 and TRBJ1-2; no definite D call. The TCR sequence derives from a human donor with COVID-19, enrolled during active disease. The donor label of this sample is uncertain. The sequencing input was peripheral blood. In DNA form, the CDR3 reads TGTGCCAGCAGCTTTCAGGATGGCTACACCTTC. Translating it yields CASSFQDGYTF.